Listed here are 32 T cell receptor beta chains from one sample, sequenced in a study of tumor and adjacent non-tumor tissue in lung cancer. TCRbeta libraries were built with three rounds of nested PCR, modified from ARM-PCR. MiXCR, run by TCRdb on the multiplex PCR reads, gives a single entry per CDR3 protein. The sample comprises more than 85,000 distinct CDR3 sequences, around 80% of which are singletons, and 30% to 45% rests with the top ten. No cell sorting was done before RNA was extracted from the tissue. Sequenced input: lung tumor tissue. Receptors originate from a woman aged 60-75 years with non-small cell lung cancer.

This clonotype has a count of ten or more. This chain uses TRBV6-6 with TRBJ2-5; 7 positions match TRBD1. Germline trimming cut 6 bases from V and 5 bases from J; bases unmatched to any gene: 12. CDR1 MNHNY and CDR2 SVGAGI come from the germline V gene (reference sequence). The CDR3 runs to 15 residues. The CDR3 is CASRRLTDRDETQYF. The DNA for the CDR3 is TGTGCCAGCAGACGCCTGACAGACAGGGACGAGACCCAGTACTTC.

In the case of this clonotype: A junction boundary mismatches the germline segment, possibly from a read error. V usage is TRBV11-2 and J usage is TRBJ2-3; D not resolved. The V gene's germline CDR1 is SGHAT and CDR2 FQNNGV. This CDR3 contains 15 residues. In DNA form, the CDR3 reads TGTATCAGCAGCGACACCGGAACGGCCACAAATACGCAGTATTTT. It translates to CISSDTGTATNTQYF.

Turning to this clonotype: One junction end disagrees with the germline gene, perhaps due to a read error. The CDR3 sequence: CASTLNQLAPLQF. The CDR3 DNA sequence: TGTGCCAGTACTTTAAACCAGTTAGCACCCCTCCAATTT. The chain recombines TRBV12-3 or TRBV12-4 with TRBJ1-6, with D hard to call. This CDR3 is 13 amino acids long.

This clonotype was counted between two and nine times. Possible read error: a much larger clone is one base away. The V call is TRBV24-1, the J call TRBJ2-3; D may be TRBD2 (6 bases). Trimming pared 4 bases from V and 2 bases from J, leaving 15 bases between. Per germline, CDR1 KGHDR and CDR2 SFDVKD. This CDR3 is 16 amino acids long. The CDR3 nucleotides read TGTGCCACCAGTGAGAAGTCGGGAGTCGTCACAGATACGCAGTATTTT. It encodes CATSEKSGVVTDTQYF.

As for this clonotype: At one end, the junction sequence differs from germline, possibly due to a read error. This rearrangement joins TRBV20-1 to TRBJ2-3, with 12 bases fitting TRBD2. Germline assignment: CDR1 DFQATT and CDR2 SNEGSKA (reference sequence). CDR3 length: 16 residues. CDR3 region: CSARASLAGGSDTQYF. For the CDR3, the DNA is TGCAGTGCTAGGGCCAGCCTAGCGGGAGGGTCAGATACGCAATATTTT.

In its sample, this clonotype was seen once. Mismatch with germline at one junction end may stem from a read error. The V call is TRBV11-1, the J call TRBJ2-2; D could derive from TRBD1 or TRBD2 (6 bases each). CDR1 SGHAT and CDR2 FQDESV come from the germline V gene (reference sequence). The CDR3 runs 17 residues. CDR3 DNA: TGTGCCAGCAGCCCGCGACTAGGGGGAGAATCCACCGAGGAGTTGTTCTTT. Residues: CASSPRLGGESTEELFF.

With regard to this clonotype: An end of the junction differs from the germline gene, which may be a read error. The rearrangement joins TRBV7-9 to TRBJ1-1; D is ambiguous. CDR1 and CDR2 from the germline V gene are SEHNR and FQNEAQ (reference sequence). There are 13 residues in the CDR3. CDR3 sequence reads: CGSSCIMNAEAFF. The CDR3 nucleotides read TGTGGCAGCAGTTGTATCATGAACGCTGAAGCTTTCTTT.

This clonotype was observed once. This sequence may be a read error, since a much larger clone differs from it by one base. This chain uses TRBV10-1 with TRBJ2-4, with 7 bases lining up with TRBD1. Trimming at V came to 5 bases and at J to 4 bases, leaving 5 bases not matched to a gene. Germline assignment: CDR1 WNHNN and CDR2 SYGVQD (reference sequence). This CDR3 has 14 residues. Written as DNA, the CDR3 is TGCGCCAGCAGTTCTACAGGGGAAAAAAACATTCAGTACTTC. Translated, it gives CASSSTGEKNIQYF.

Turning to this clonotype: A read error may account for a junction end that differs from germline. The J gene is TRBJ1-1, the V gene TRBV6-5; D uncertain. Germline V gene lookup returns CDR1 MNHEY and CDR2 SVGAGI. The CDR3 sequence is 13 residues long. The CDR3 reads CDSSYQIGFQALF. The CDR3 DNA reads as TGTGACAGCAGCTACCAAATCGGGTTCCAAGCTCTCTTT.

There are a few counts of this clonotype. V is TRBV4-2 and J is TRBJ2-7; D ambiguous. The germline V gene has CDR1 LGHNA and CDR2 YNFKEQ. This CDR3 comprises 13 residues. V was clipped by 10 bases and J by 5 bases, with 18 bases between them. CDR3 region: CAIRLGQTNEQYF. The DNA of the CDR3 is TGTGCCATCAGATTGGGTCAGACCAACGAGCAGTACTTC.

The chain employs TRBV9 and TRBJ2-1; D call uncertain. The V end lost 4 bases, the J end lost 6 bases, and 11 bases lay between the germline ends. The CDR3 spans 13 residues. Germline CDR1 SGDLS, CDR2 YYNGEE. CDR3 sequence: CASSPRLSNEQFF. CDR3 in DNA: TGTGCCAGCAGCCCCCGACTGAGCAATGAGCAGTTCTTC.

This clonotype was picked up one time. This likely comes from a read error, as the CDR3 has no conserved phenylalanine or tryptophan at its end. This sequence joins TRBV6-5 and TRBJ1-1; D may be TRBD1 (6 bases). This CDR3 is built from 14 residues. The germline V gene encodes CDR1 MNHEY and CDR2 SVGAGI. The DNA of the CDR3 is TGTGCCAGTAGGCGAGGGGGATTGAACAGTGAAGCTTTCCTT. Its protein product is CASRRGGLNSEAFL.

Turning to this clonotype: Likely a read error: the CDR3 ends without its conserved phenylalanine or tryptophan. The chain combines TRBV11-3 with TRBJ2-1; no firm D call. The CDR3 runs 12 residues. CDR1 and CDR2 (germline): SGHNT, YENEEA. As DNA, the CDR3 is TGTGTCAGTAGCTTAGATATGGATGAGCAGTTCTCC. Translating gives CVSSLDMDEQFS.

To note about this clonotype: At one boundary the junction diverges from the germline segment, which might be a read error. J is TRBJ2-3 and V is TRBV6-1; a weak D match, TRBD2 (6 bases). The V gene's germline CDR1 is MNHNS and CDR2 SASEGT. There are 13 residues in the CDR3. The CDR3, as DNA: TGTGCCGGCAGTGAATCGCCGCGGGATACCCAGTATTTT. This codes for CAGSESPRDTQYF.

Comments on this clonotype: Because the CDR3 is missing its conserved closing phenylalanine or tryptophan, this is likely a read error. The chain employs TRBV4-3 and TRBJ2-5; D is possibly TRBD2 (6 bases). The CDR3 sequence is 15 residues long. From germline, CDR1 is LGHNA and CDR2 YSLEER. CDR3 sequence: CASSQEAPGRENQYC. CDR3 nucleotides: TGCGCCAGCAGCCAAGAGGCCCCGGGACGGGAGAACCAGTACTGC.

Concerning this clonotype itself: Possible read error: a much larger clone is one base away. The J gene is TRBJ1-2, the V gene TRBV20-1; no definite D call. This CDR3 is 14 amino acids long. Germline V gene lookup returns CDR1 DFQATT and CDR2 SNEGSKA (reference sequence). This chain's CDR3 is CSASRKLTNYDYTF. CDR3 coding DNA: TGCAGTGCTAGTAGAAAGCTTACTAACTATGACTACACCTTC.

With respect to this clonotype: A read error may produce the germline difference seen at one junction end. CDR3 in DNA: TGTGCCAGCACCCGAGAGGCGGTTGTTGGCACTGAAGTTTTCTTT. As protein: CASTREAVVGTEVFF. The chain is built from TRBV4-2 and TRBJ1-1; D gene unclear. Germline V gives CDR1 LGHNA, CDR2 YNFKEQ. There are 15 residues in the CDR3.

This clonotype was counted many times. V and J are TRBV5-4 and TRBJ1-4; TRBD1 agrees at 7 bases. The V and J ends lost 3 bases and 11 bases, in that order; junction bases with no gene match: 10. The CDR3 runs to 14 residues. Germline-derived CDR1 and CDR2 are SGHNT and YYREEE (reference sequence). CDR3 DNA: TGTGCCAGCAGCTACGACAGGGCCTATGGGAAACTGTTTTTT. Translation gives CASSYDRAYGKLFF.

This clonotype was seen a single time. Its ends do not fully match the called genes, so a read error is possible. This chain joins TRBV20-1 and TRBJ2-2, with D possibly matching TRBD2 (6 bases). The CDR3 has 12 residues. Germline V lookup: CDR1 DFQATT, CDR2 SNEGSKA (reference sequence). The CDR3 loop is CSTSKVTGELFF. The CDR3 region has the DNA TGCAGTACTAGCAAAGTCACCGGGGAGCTGTTTTTT.

Concerning this clonotype: This may be a read error: a much more frequent sequence differs by one nucleotide. The rearrangement links TRBV30 to TRBJ1-2; 11 bases align to TRBD1. This CDR3 has 13 residues. Per the germline V gene, CDR1 is GTSNPN and CDR2 is SVGIG (reference sequence). V shed 8 bases and J 6 bases; nucleotides not matched to a gene: 8. For the CDR3, the DNA is TGTGCCGCCTCGGGACAGGGGGGTCATGGCTACACCTTC. Translating gives CAASGQGGHGYTF.

A remark on this clonotype: The CDR3 does not close with the conserved phenylalanine or tryptophan, likely indicating a read error. The chain employs TRBV11-2 and TRBJ2-3, with TRBD1 identical over 7 bases. CDR1 and CDR2 (germline): SGHAT, FQNNGV. The ends lost 5 bases at V and 2 bases at J; junction bases unmatched: 7. The CDR3 contains 15 residues. CDR3 in DNA: TGTGCCAGCAGCCGGACAGGTGGGACCACAGATACGCAGTATGTT. It codes for CASSRTGGTTDTQYV.

Remarks on this clonotype: Possible read error: a much larger clone is one base away. Because it lacks the conserved phenylalanine or tryptophan at the end, this CDR3 is likely a read error. This chain links TRBV28 with TRBJ2-3; 7 nucleotides match TRBD2. Germline V gives CDR1 MDHEN, CDR2 SYDVKM. The CDR3 runs 15 residues. The junction had 4 bases not matched to a gene; V was cut back by 2 bases and J by 2 bases. The CDR3 DNA reads as TGTGCCAGCAGTTTACCTAGCGGCCACACAGATACGCAGTATTAT. Translated: CASSLPSGHTDTQYY.

A word on this clonotype: At one end, the junction sequence differs from germline, possibly due to a read error. The chain is built from TRBV6-1 and TRBJ2-6, with D tentatively TRBD1 or TRBD2 (5 bases each). CDR3 length equals 15 residues. Germline lookup yields CDR1 MNHNS and CDR2 SASEGT. The CDR3 DNA is TGTGCCAGCAATATCGAGGGGTCTGTGGCCAACGTCCTGACGTTC. This encodes CASNIEGSVANVLTF.

This clonotype was seen a handful of times. J is TRBJ2-7 and V is TRBV5-6, with D possibly matching TRBD2 (5 bases). Per the germline V gene, CDR1 is SGHDT and CDR2 is YYEEEE. The V gene lost 6 bases and the J gene lost 2 bases, with 21 bases spanning the gap. This CDR3 region has 16 residues. CDR3 amino acids: CASTPRRQAGTYEQYF. CDR3 DNA sequence: TGTGCCAGCACCCCCCGGAGGCAGGCCGGGACCTACGAGCAGTACTTC.

This clonotype showed up many times. This chain joins TRBV20-1 and TRBJ2-1; D unresolved. From germline, CDR1 is DFQATT and CDR2 SNEGSKA (reference sequence). The CDR3 consists of 11 residues. Trimming removed 8 bases at V and 0 bases at J, with 5 bases between. The CDR3: CSLSSYNEQFF. CDR3 bases: TGCAGTCTTAGCTCCTACAATGAGCAGTTCTTC.

This clonotype was picked up one time. The V gene is TRBV11-3, the J gene TRBJ2-5, with D perhaps TRBD1 or TRBD2 (5 bases each). Germline-derived CDR1 and CDR2 are SGHNT and YENEEA. V gave up 2 bases and J gave up 14 bases, with 27 bases separating them. The CDR3 length is 16 residues. The CDR3: CASSLRPGPGTETQYF. CDR3 in DNA: TGTGCCAGCAGCTTAAGGCCGGGCCCAGGGACGGAGACACAATACTTC.

This clonotype was observed at least ten times. The chain combines TRBV12-3 or TRBV12-4 with TRBJ2-7; 8 nucleotides agree with TRBD1. Trimming removed 5 bases from V and 3 bases from J; junction bases left unmatched: 6. The CDR3 contains 14 residues. The CDR3 bases are TGTGCCAGCAGTCGACAGGGGCCAGACTACGAGCAGTACTTC. Amino acid sequence: CASSRQGPDYEQYF.

This clonotype was picked up many times. The J gene is TRBJ2-7, the V gene TRBV7-8; no clear D gene. The germline gives CDR1 SGHVS, CDR2 FQNEAQ. There are 15 residues in the CDR3. Trimming stripped 6 bases from V and 4 bases from J, with 19 bases between. The CDR3, as DNA: TGTGCCAGCAGTGAGAACCCGGGCCTTAATTACGAGCAGTACTTC. It encodes CASSENPGLNYEQYF.

This clonotype was seen many times. The chain employs TRBV28 and TRBJ2-5; possibly TRBD1 for D (7 bases). The CDR3 is 15 amino acids. With 6 bases removed from V and 8 bases from J, the gap between germline ends came to 22 bases. CDR1 MDHEN and CDR2 SYDVKM come from the germline V gene. This CDR3 is CASSRRRDSSTTQYF. CDR3 nucleotides: TGTGCCAGCAGCCGACGGCGGGACAGCTCAACAACCCAGTACTTC.

Turning to this clonotype: The junction does not match germline at one end; this may be a read error. This rearrangement joins TRBV11-3 to TRBJ1-1; D possibly corresponds to TRBD1 (5 bases). This CDR3 has 18 residues. The germline V gene encodes CDR1 SGHNT and CDR2 YENEEA. The DNA for the CDR3 is TGTGCCAACAGCTTAACTGGGCCGCCGGGACTGATGAACACTGAAGCTTTCTTT. Translating gives CANSLTGPPGLMNTEAFF. Variable domain in full (rest from reference TRBV11-3 and TRBJ1-1): EAGVVQSPRYKIIEKKQPVAFWCNPISGHNTLYWYLQNLGQGPELLIRYENEEAVDDSQLPKDRFSAERLKGVDSTLKIQPAELGDSAVYLCANSLTGPPGLMNTEAFFGQGTRLTVV.

This clonotype was seen a single time. Relative to the germline gene, one junction end is altered; a read error may explain this. V gene TRBV11-3 combines with J gene TRBJ2-7; no firm D call. This CDR3 spans 14 amino acids. CDR1 and CDR2 from the germline V gene are SGHNT and YENEEA. In nucleotides, the CDR3 is TGTGCCATCTGCTTAGATATGGGAACCTACGAGCAATACTTC. Protein sequence: CAICLDMGTYEQYF.

Concerning this clonotype: Its ends do not fully match the called genes, so a read error is possible. CDR3 nucleotides: TGTGCCAGCCAAAACGACTGGGGAACTGAAACTTTCTTT. This codes for CASQNDWGTETFF. V usage is TRBV6-1 and J usage is TRBJ1-1; D not certain. This CDR3 comprises 13 residues. Germline CDR1 reads MNHNS; CDR2 reads SASEGT.